Shown below are 12 T cell receptor beta chains from a single sample sequenced in a study of cytomegalovirus exposure and HLA in healthy donors. Repertoires were generated with immunoSEQ multiplex PCR, while TCRdb's copy carries only in-frame clones and drops some. The table has roughly 50,000 clones, roughly 90% seen once. The sequenced sample was PBMCs. These receptors all stem from a man aged 18 to 29 in good health and CMV-seronegative.

This clone was detected a few times. The rearrangement joins TRBV2 to TRBJ1-5; D is ambiguous. CDR3 length: 13 residues. V lost 11 bases and J lost 0, with 11 bases in between. Germline assignment: CDR1 SNHLY and CDR2 FYNNEI. CDR3 bases: TGTGCCTGTAGGGAGTCTAGCAATCAGCCCCAGCATTTT. It encodes CACRESSNQPQHF.

This clone was recorded a few times. The chain carries TRBV18 and TRBJ2-1; D possibly corresponds to TRBD2 (5 bases). CDR1 and CDR2 from the germline V gene are KGHSH and LQKENI. The V end was cut by 5 bases, the J end by 9 bases, with 14 bases between. The CDR3 covers 13 residues. The chain's CDR3 is CASSSGVGGEQFF. CDR3 DNA sequence: TGTGCCAGCTCATCCGGGGTGGGTGGTGAGCAGTTCTTC. The whole variable domain, filled in from reference TRBV18 and TRBJ2-1, reads NAGVMQNPRHLVRRRGQEARLRCSPMKGHSHVYWYRQLPEEGLKFMVYLQKENIIDESGMPKERFSAEFPKEGPSILRIQQVVRGDSAAYFCASSSGVGGEQFFGPGTRLTVL.

The chain recombines TRBV7-3 with TRBJ2-1, with TRBD2 as a possible D gene (6 bases). V was trimmed by 5 bases and J by 0 bases, leaving 14 bases between them. This CDR3 comprises 16 residues. In germline, CDR1 is SGHTA, CDR2 FQGTGA. CDR3 sequence reads: CASSPLGGSSYNEQFF. In DNA, the CDR3 is TGTGCCAGCAGCCCTCTCGGGGGTAGCTCCTACAATGAGCAGTTCTTC.

This clone was detected only once. V gene TRBV6-1 combines with J gene TRBJ1-2; a possible D gene is TRBD1 (5 bases). Germline loops: CDR1 MNHNS, CDR2 SASEGT. Trimming took off 1 base at V and 6 bases at J, with 9 bases between the two ends. This CDR3 has 13 amino acids. The CDR3: CASSEVPGDGYTF. For the CDR3, the DNA is TGTGCCAGCAGTGAAGTTCCGGGGGATGGCTACACCTTC.

The CDR3: CASSQDLFSSNTIYF. In nucleotides, the CDR3 is TGTGCCAGCAGCCAAGACCTCTTTTCTAGTAACACCATATATTTT. The V gene is TRBV4-2, the J gene TRBJ1-3; D not certain. The CDR3 extends over 15 amino acids. Deletions cut 0 bases from V and 7 bases from J, with 13 bases between. In germline, CDR1 is LGHNA, CDR2 YNFKEQ.

The chain carries TRBV28 and TRBJ2-2; D ambiguous. CDR1 is MDHEN and CDR2 is SYDVKM in the germline V gene. The CDR3 runs to 11 residues. V dropped 7 bases and J dropped 5 bases, with 5 bases sitting between them. The CDR3 region is CASTGTGELFF. The CDR3 DNA follows: TGTGCCAGCACCGGGACCGGGGAGCTGTTTTTT.

The chain joins TRBV11-1 to TRBJ2-3, with TRBD2 matching 9 bases. V lost 4 bases and J lost 5; bases outside the gene matches: 10. The length of the CDR3 is 16 residues. Per germline, CDR1 SGHAT and CDR2 FQDESV (reference sequence). The CDR3 loop is CASSSGASGTRDTQYF. The CDR3 bases are TGTGCCAGCAGCTCGGGGGCTAGCGGGACGAGAGATACGCAGTATTTT.

This chain uses TRBV5-4 with TRBJ2-5, with a weak D call TRBD1 (6 bases). The germline CDR1 and CDR2 sequences are SGHNT and YYREEE (reference sequence). V lost 5 bases, J lost 3 bases, and 20 bases lay in between. The CDR3 extends over 16 amino acids. CDR3 DNA sequence: TGTGCCAGCAGTTTAGTACGAGGGGGTGGAAAAGAGACCCAGTACTTC. Its translation: CASSLVRGGGKETQYF. The variable domain in full, completed from reference TRBV5-4 and TRBJ2-5, reads ETGVTQSPTHLIKTRGQQVTLRCSSQSGHNTVSWYQQALGQGPQFIFQYYREEENGRGNFPPRFSGLQFPNYSSELNVNALELDDSALYLCASSLVRGGGKETQYFGPGTRLLVL.

This clone was detected a few times. The J gene is TRBJ2-1, the V gene TRBV28, with D possibly being TRBD2 (6 bases). Looked up from germline, CDR1 is MDHEN and CDR2 is SYDVKM. This CDR3 comprises 15 residues. V was shortened by 2 bases and J by 3 bases, with 11 bases between the two germline ends. Written as DNA, the CDR3 is TGTGCCAGCAGTTTAGCGGGAAAGGGCTACAATGAGCAGTTCTTC. It translates to CASSLAGKGYNEQFF.

This sequence joins TRBV6-5 and TRBJ2-3, with TRBD1 as a possible D gene (6 bases). CDR3 size: 13 residues. Trimming removed 7 bases from V and 4 bases from J, with 12 bases in between. CDR1 is MNHEY, CDR2 SVGAGI, per germline. Here the CDR3 DNA reads TGTGCCAGCACCTCACAGGGATCAGATACGCAGTATTTT. It codes for CASTSQGSDTQYF.

V is TRBV27 and J is TRBJ2-7; the D is unclear. The CDR3 is made up of 11 amino acids. The V gene lost 4 bases and the J gene lost 3 bases, with 4 bases spanning the gap. CDR1 MNHEY and CDR2 SMNVEV come from the germline V gene (reference sequence). The CDR3 nucleotides are TGTGCCAGCAGTTACGGCTACGAGCAGTACTTC. It yields the protein CASSYGYEQYF.

This rearrangement joins TRBV30 to TRBJ1-2; D call uncertain. The CDR3 loop spans 11 amino acids. The germline V gene encodes CDR1 GTSNPN and CDR2 SVGIG (reference sequence). The CDR3 DNA is TGTGCTGTCGACCGGGGTTGGGGCTACACCTTC. It codes for CAVDRGWGYTF.